The clone carrying this T cell receptor beta chain was counted a single time. The antigen is undetermined. This CDR3 contains 14 residues. Trimming removed 7 bases at V and 4 bases at J, with 17 bases between. From germline, CDR1 is MDHEN and CDR2 SYDVKM. The donors were healthy bone marrow donors. The PCR used 60 Vbeta and 13 Jbeta primers. Repertoires were generated with immunoSEQ multiplex PCR, while TCRdb's copy carries only in-frame clones and drops some. The sample shows under 200,000 clones, 77% of them seen only once. These data come from a study of cytomegalovirus exposure and HLA in healthy donors. Study-level points and caveats: An apparent linkage of common viral pathogens to several of the most significant clusters emerged in a later analysis. In presence/absence analyses, roughly uniform sequencing depth across donors was assumed. Confirmation was obtained in vitro that a few CMV-associated chains are specific for CMV antigens.

Source material: PBMCs. This receptor was identified in a woman aged 40 to 50 in good health and CMV-seropositive. The V gene is TRBV28, the J gene TRBJ2-7; TRBD1 is a possible D gene (6 bases). The CDR3 sequence: CASTTRQERYEQYF. The DNA for the CDR3 is TGTGCCAGCACCACCCGACAGGAGAGATACGAGCAGTACTTC.